The 7 T cell receptor beta chains below were found in one sample sequenced in a study of blood T cell repertoires in COVID-19. Sequencing used immunoSEQ multiplex PCR; TCRdb keeps in-frame clones, though not all of them. The sample lists 90,000 to 100,000 clones; more than 75% were seen once. The specimen sequenced was peripheral blood. The receptors were gathered from a man aged 45-60 years with acute or convalescent COVID-19.

The J gene is TRBJ2-1, the V gene TRBV27; 11 positions match TRBD2. The CDR3 contains 14 residues. Germline CDR1 MNHEY, CDR2 SMNVEV (reference sequence). Trimming took 6 bases from V and 6 from J; bases not matched to a gene: 4. CDR3 nucleotides: TGTGCCAGCAGACCGGGACTAGCGGCCAATGAGCAGTTCTTC. Amino acids: CASRPGLAANEQFF.

The chain links TRBV7-8 to TRBJ2-2; 12 nucleotides align to TRBD2. The ends lost 0 bases at V and 6 bases at J; junction bases unmatched: 5. There are 17 residues in the CDR3. Per germline, CDR1 SGHVS and CDR2 FQNEAQ. The CDR3 loop is CASSLAGLAGRAGELFF. For the CDR3, the DNA is TGTGCCAGCAGCTTAGCTGGACTAGCGGGAAGAGCCGGGGAGCTGTTTTTT.

CDR3 coding DNA: TGCAGCGGCAGAAGCTCTGGAAACACCATATATTTT. The encoded protein is CSGRSSGNTIYF. This chain connects TRBV29-1 to TRBJ1-3; no firm D call. V was trimmed by 7 bases and J by 0 bases, leaving 7 bases between them. The CDR3 sequence is 12 residues long. Germline assignment: CDR1 SQVTM and CDR2 ANQGSEA. The variable domain in full, with the rest retrieved from reference TRBV29-1 and TRBJ1-3, is SAVISQKPSRDICQRGTSLTIQCQVDSQVTMMFWYRQQPGQSLTLIATANQGSEATYESGFVIDKFPISRPNLTFSTLTVSNMSPEDSSIYLCSGRSSGNTIYFGEGSWLTVV.

The chain joins TRBV10-1 to TRBJ2-5, with D maybe TRBD2 (5 bases). Trimming pared 3 bases from V and 7 bases from J, leaving 12 bases between. The CDR3 covers 13 residues. The germline gives CDR1 WNHNN, CDR2 SYGVQD (reference sequence). The CDR3 reads CASSDNTGVTQYF. The CDR3 DNA follows: TGCGCCAGCAGTGATAACACCGGGGTGACCCAGTACTTC.

This clone was counted between two and nine times. This rearrangement joins TRBV7-9 to TRBJ1-5, with D perhaps TRBD1 (5 bases). CDR3 length: 13 residues. V lost 5 bases, J lost 5 bases, and 10 bases lay in between. Germline V lookup: CDR1 SEHNR, CDR2 FQNEAQ (reference sequence). The CDR3 DNA follows: TGTGCCAGCAGCCAGGACATTCATCAGCCCCAGCATTTT. As protein: CASSQDIHQPQHF.

The chain links TRBV19 to TRBJ2-2; TRBD2 might be the D (5 bases). Per germline, CDR1 LNHDA and CDR2 SQIVND (reference sequence). V lost 1 base and J lost 4, with 7 bases in between. The CDR3 is 14 amino acids. In nucleotides, the CDR3 is TGTGCCAGTAGTATAGGCAGCGGCACCGGGGAGCTGTTTTTT. Translated: CASSIGSGTGELFF.

This chain joins TRBV15 and TRBJ2-7; TRBD2 aligns across 11 bases. Looked up from germline, CDR1 is LNHNV and CDR2 is YYDKDF (reference sequence). With V trimmed by 0 bases and J by 4 bases, 5 bases remained unmatched. The CDR3 sequence is 16 residues long. The CDR3 is CATSRDRSSGRYEQYF. The DNA of the CDR3 is TGTGCCACCAGCAGAGATAGGTCTAGCGGGAGGTACGAGCAGTACTTC. The whole variable domain, remainder taken from reference TRBV15 and TRBJ2-7, is DAMVIQNPRYQVTQFGKPVTLSCSQTLNHNVMYWYQQKSSQAPKLLFHYYDKDFNNEADTPDNFQSRRPNTSFCFLDIRSPGLGDTAMYLCATSRDRSSGRYEQYFGPGTRLTVT.